This T cell receptor beta chain originates from a study of human T cells and chemical hapten exposure. This clonotype was detected many times. Its antigen is unidentified. MiXCR, run by TCRdb on the RACE reads, gives a single entry per CDR3 protein. The data contain approximately 100,000 distinct CDR3 sequences, 9.2% of them singletons. Regarding the study as a whole: The study found that DPC sensitization did not change TCRs above 1 in 1000 frequency.

The time point denotes: patch test 2, 6 weeks after DPC sensitization. The treatment was: therapeutic diphenylcyclopropenone sensitization with weekly scalp DPC. Looked up from germline, CDR1 is SGHTA and CDR2 is FQGNSA. The ends were cut back, 5 bases at V and 5 bases at J, with 15 bases in the middle. CDR3 size: 15 residues. This receptor was obtained from a middle-aged woman with alopecia areata. Some clones in this sample may be carry-over from other donors' samples. Here the sequenced sample was whole blood, taken in connection with sensitization to the hapten diphenylcyclopropenone (DPC). V is TRBV7-2 and J is TRBJ2-2; D unresolved. CDR3 coding DNA: TGTGCCAGCAGCGTCGGAAGAGGCCGGACCGGGGAGCTGTTTTTT. Amino acid sequence: CASSVGRGRTGELFF.